The T cell receptor (beta chain) described here comes from a study of cytomegalovirus exposure and HLA in healthy donors. Study-level points and caveats: It was 164 TCR beta chains that were listed as cytomegalovirus-associated. In a later analysis, across HLA loci, associated TCR counts were highest for DRB1, lowest for HLA-C. There were reportedly fewer N-insertions in an Asian-associated ancestry cluster than the approximately 670-donor mean, in a later analysis.

Primers: 60 Vbeta forward and 13 Jbeta reverse. Profiled with immunoSEQ multiplex PCR; TCRdb holds only in-frame clones, not every one. This repertoire includes roughly 100,000 clones. Germline V gene data show CDR1 as SGDLS and CDR2 as YYNGEE. The V end was cut by 9 bases, the J end by 5 bases, with 15 bases between. The CDR3 loop spans 12 amino acids. Sampled while nominally healthy, donors likely had unrecorded immune exposures. A remark on this clone: Its antigen is as yet unknown.

The specimen was PBMCs. This chain connects TRBV9 to TRBJ2-7; D might be TRBD1 (6 bases). This clonotype was obtained from a woman aged 25 to 45 in good health and CMV-seronegative. CDR3 sequence reads: CAIRDTSNEQYF. The CDR3 bases are TGTGCCATAAGGGACACCTCAAACGAGCAGTACTTC.